These T cell receptor beta chains were read from a single sample in a study of OX40 agonist ivuxolimab in advanced cancers. Clones were read by immunoSEQ multiplex PCR, and TCRdb kept only the in-frame ones, dropping some. The sample shows tens of thousands of clones, more than 75% of them seen only once. The sample was CD4+ or CD8+ T cells sorted from blood, taken in a trial of the OX40 agonist ivuxolimab. Receptors were obtained from an adult with an advanced solid tumor such as melanoma, head and neck, liver or kidney cancer. The CDR3 runs from the conserved cysteine through the conserved F or W. Fields, in order: D gene, J gene, clone size, V gene, CDR3 protein, CDR3 DNA. The D gene is left open where the match is weak. Part of the rows lack a size; the others show once, few, many or a class for expanded clones.

D: TRBD2; J: TRBJ2-3; size: NA; V: TRBV2; CDR3: CASSLAGWGDPQYF; DNA: TGTGCCAGCAGTTTAGCGGGGTGGGGGGATCCGCAGTATTTT
D: NA; J: TRBJ2-3; size: NA; V: TRBV7-2; CDR3: CASSSYNTDTQYF; DNA: TGTGCCAGCAGCTCGTATAACACAGATACGCAGTATTTT
D: TRBD1; J: TRBJ1-2; size: NA; V: TRBV11-2; CDR3: CASSLAGQDVFTF; DNA: TGTGCCAGCAGCTTAGCGGGACAGGATGTCTTCACCTTC
D: TRBD1; J: TRBJ1-2; size: NA; V: TRBV6-5; CDR3: CANSLTGNGYTF; DNA: TGTGCCAACAGTTTGACAGGGAATGGCTACACCTTC
D: NA; J: TRBJ2-1; size: NA; V: TRBV5-1; CDR3: CASSLEGTPNNEQFF; DNA: TGCGCCAGCAGCTTGGAAGGGACTCCGAACAATGAGCAGTTCTTC
D: TRBD1; J: TRBJ2-2; size: NA; V: TRBV2; CDR3: CASSARTGSTGELFF; DNA: TGTGCCAGCAGCGCTCGGACAGGGTCGACCGGGGAGCTGTTTTTT
D: NA; J: TRBJ1-2; size: NA; V: TRBV28; CDR3: CASSGGRQGSGYTF; DNA: TGTGCCAGCAGTGGCGGAAGGCAGGGAAGTGGCTACACCTTC
D: NA; J: TRBJ1-5; size: NA; V: TRBV27; CDR3: CASSLMGNSNQPQHF; DNA: TGTGCCAGCAGTTTAATGGGGAATAGCAATCAGCCCCAGCATTTT
D: TRBD1; J: TRBJ1-3; size: NA; V: TRBV19; CDR3: CASAGTGSVSGNTIYF; DNA: TGTGCCAGCGCCGGGACAGGATCTGTCTCTGGAAACACCATATATTTT
D: NA; J: TRBJ1-3; size: NA; V: TRBV6-6; CDR3: CASSGLASAGGTIYF; DNA: TGTGCCAGCAGCGGCCTGGCCAGCGCCGGCGGCACCATATATTTT
D: NA; J: TRBJ1-1; size: NA; V: TRBV7-8; CDR3: CASSLVWTVNTEAFF; DNA: TGTGCCAGCAGCTTAGTATGGACAGTGAACACTGAAGCTTTCTTT
D: TRBD2; J: TRBJ2-3; size: NA; V: TRBV19; CDR3: CASRNTLAGGWNTQYF; DNA: TGTGCCAGTAGAAATACTTTAGCGGGGGGCTGGAATACGCAGTATTTT
D: NA; J: TRBJ2-4; size: NA; V: TRBV5-6; CDR3: CASSLYSAVSRNIQYF; DNA: TGTGCCAGCAGCTTGTATAGCGCAGTGAGCAGAAACATTCAGTACTTC
D: TRBD1; J: TRBJ2-1; size: NA; V: TRBV5-4; CDR3: CASSLPQGAYNEQFF; DNA: TGTGCCAGCAGCTTGCCACAGGGGGCCTACAATGAGCAGTTCTTC
D: TRBD2; J: TRBJ2-5; size: NA; V: TRBV4-2; CDR3: CASSKIGTSGGGLETQYF; DNA: TGTGCCAGCAGTAAGATCGGGACTAGCGGGGGGGGTCTGGAGACCCAGTACTTC
D: NA; J: TRBJ2-3; size: once; V: TRBV2; CDR3: CASSEAGGRADTQYF; DNA: TGTGCCAGCAGTGAAGCGGGGGGGCGGGCAGATACGCAGTATTTT
D: TRBD2; J: TRBJ2-7; size: NA; V: TRBV28; CDR3: CASTLGTSGLEQYF; DNA: TGTGCCAGCACCCTCGGGACTAGCGGTTTGGAGCAGTACTTC
D: NA; J: TRBJ2-3; size: NA; V: TRBV2; CDR3: CASTLASSTDTQYF; DNA: TGTGCCAGCACACTTGCAAGCAGCACAGATACGCAGTATTTT
D: TRBD1; J: TRBJ2-1; size: NA; V: TRBV6-5; CDR3: CASRRTGDNEQFF; DNA: TGTGCCAGCAGGAGGACAGGGGACAATGAGCAGTTCTTC
D: NA; J: TRBJ1-2; size: NA; V: TRBV7-8; CDR3: CASSVDTANYGYTF; DNA: TGTGCCAGCAGCGTGGACACAGCTAACTATGGCTACACCTTC
D: NA; J: TRBJ2-2; size: NA; V: TRBV5-1; CDR3: CASERSAGNTGELFF; DNA: TGCGCCAGCGAGAGGTCGGCGGGGAACACCGGGGAGCTGTTTTTT
D: NA; J: TRBJ1-3; size: NA; V: TRBV18; CDR3: CASSLSRFSGNTIYF; DNA: TGTGCCAGCTCACTCAGCCGGTTCTCTGGAAACACCATATATTTT
D: NA; J: TRBJ1-6; size: NA; V: TRBV2; CDR3: CASSSSDSVNSPLHF; DNA: TGTGCCAGCAGTAGCTCGGACAGTGTCAATTCACCCCTCCACTTT
D: TRBD2; J: TRBJ2-1; size: NA; V: TRBV5-4; CDR3: CASSPSRGSRNEQFF; DNA: TGTGCCAGCAGCCCGTCTCGCGGGAGTAGGAATGAGCAGTTCTTC
D: TRBD1; J: TRBJ1-5; size: NA; V: TRBV19; CDR3: CASSIDRDSALPQHF; DNA: TGTGCCAGTAGTATAGACCGGGACAGTGCTCTGCCCCAGCATTTT
D: NA; J: TRBJ2-6; size: NA; V: TRBV27; CDR3: CASSPRGGSSGANVLTF; DNA: TGTGCCAGCAGTCCGAGGGGGGGCTCCTCTGGGGCCAACGTCCTGACTTTC
D: NA; J: TRBJ2-3; size: NA; V: TRBV5-4; CDR3: CASSYHFESDTQYF; DNA: TGTGCCAGCAGTTATCACTTTGAGTCAGATACGCAGTATTTT
D: NA; J: TRBJ1-2; size: NA; V: TRBV27; CDR3: CASSFARTTRSNYGYTF; DNA: TGTGCCAGCAGTTTTGCGCGAACTACACGGTCTAACTATGGCTACACCTTC
D: NA; J: TRBJ2-5; size: NA; V: TRBV6-4; CDR3: CASSDSPGETQYF; DNA: TGTGCCAGCAGTGACTCACCAGGGGAGACCCAGTACTTC
D: TRBD1; J: TRBJ2-2; size: NA; V: TRBV18; CDR3: CASSPMDRGDTGELFF; DNA: TGTGCCAGCTCACCAATGGACAGGGGAGACACCGGGGAGCTGTTTTTT
D: NA; J: TRBJ2-2; size: NA; V: TRBV10-1; CDR3: CASRKGTATGELFF; DNA: TGCGCCAGCAGGAAGGGAACGGCCACCGGGGAGCTGTTTTTT
D: TRBD2; J: TRBJ2-1; size: NA; V: TRBV27; CDR3: CASSLSKLAGVTNEQFF; DNA: TGTGCCAGCAGTTTATCAAAACTAGCGGGAGTTACCAATGAGCAGTTCTTC
D: NA; J: TRBJ1-5; size: NA; V: TRBV1; CDR3: CTSSQDHRNQPQHF; DNA: TGCACCAGCAGCCAAGATCACAGGAATCAGCCCCAGCATTTT
D: NA; J: TRBJ2-3; size: NA; V: TRBV6-6; CDR3: CASSSRGAQTDTQYF; DNA: TGTGCCAGCAGCTCCCGCGGGGCCCAAACAGATACGCAGTATTTT
D: NA; J: TRBJ1-2; size: NA; V: TRBV6-5; CDR3: CASSPGRGYTF; DNA: TGTGCCAGCAGTCCAGGGCGGGGCTACACCTTC
D: TRBD1; J: TRBJ1-2; size: NA; V: TRBV15; CDR3: CATSIDRGNYGYTF; DNA: TGTGCCACCAGCATCGACAGGGGGAACTATGGCTACACCTTC
D: TRBD2; J: TRBJ2-1; size: NA; V: TRBV19; CDR3: CASFSGRAIDEQFF; DNA: TGTGCCAGTTTTAGCGGGAGGGCTATCGATGAGCAGTTCTTC
D: NA; J: TRBJ1-1; size: NA; V: TRBV4-3; CDR3: CASSHWSTEAFF; DNA: TGCGCCAGCAGCCACTGGAGCACTGAAGCTTTCTTT
D: TRBD1; J: TRBJ2-1; size: few; V: TRBV2; CDR3: CASRWDSYNEQFF; DNA: TGTGCCAGCAGGTGGGACAGTTACAATGAGCAGTTCTTC
D: NA; J: TRBJ1-1; size: once; V: TRBV6-1; CDR3: CASSEAGVKGGEAFF; DNA: TGTGCCAGCAGTGAAGCAGGGGTAAAGGGAGGTGAAGCTTTCTTT
D: NA; J: TRBJ1-2; size: NA; V: TRBV6-5; CDR3: CASSYPQGHYGYTF; DNA: TGTGCCAGCAGTTACCCGCAGGGACACTATGGCTACACCTTC
D: NA; J: TRBJ2-4; size: NA; V: TRBV28; CDR3: CASSLPTGRRVLAKNIQYF; DNA: TGTGCCAGCAGTCTCCCGACAGGGCGGAGGGTACTAGCCAAAAACATTCAGTACTTC
D: NA; J: TRBJ1-2; size: NA; V: TRBV28; CDR3: CASRYSGGNYGYTF; DNA: TGTGCCAGCAGGTACAGCGGCGGTAACTATGGCTACACCTTC
D: TRBD1; J: TRBJ1-1; size: NA; V: TRBV5-1; CDR3: CASSLAGGGEAFF; DNA: TGCGCCAGCAGCTTGGCAGGGGGTGGTGAAGCTTTCTTT
D: NA; J: TRBJ1-1; size: NA; V: TRBV12-1; CDR3: CASSFADGERGTEAFF; DNA: TGTGCCAGCAGCTTTGCTGACGGGGAACGTGGTACTGAAGCTTTCTTT
D: NA; J: TRBJ1-1; size: NA; V: TRBV14; CDR3: CASSQTGTKNTEAFF; DNA: TGTGCCAGCAGCCAAACCGGGACAAAAAACACTGAAGCTTTCTTT
D: TRBD2; J: TRBJ2-3; size: NA; V: TRBV7-9; CDR3: CASSRAERSGGTDTQYF; DNA: TGTGCCAGCAGCAGGGCCGAACGGAGCGGGGGGACAGATACGCAGTATTTT
D: NA; J: TRBJ2-5; size: NA; V: TRBV7-9; CDR3: CASSLVGGRQETQYF; DNA: TGTGCCAGCAGCTTAGTAGGGGGGCGTCAAGAGACCCAGTACTTC
D: NA; J: TRBJ1-3; size: NA; V: TRBV27; CDR3: CASSPSLLGASSGNTIYF; DNA: TGTGCCAGCAGCCCATCCCTACTCGGGGCGAGCTCTGGAAACACCATATATTTT
D: TRBD1; J: TRBJ2-7; size: NA; V: TRBV19; CDR3: CASSTKTGAYEQYF; DNA: TGTGCCAGTAGTACTAAGACAGGGGCCTACGAGCAGTACTTC